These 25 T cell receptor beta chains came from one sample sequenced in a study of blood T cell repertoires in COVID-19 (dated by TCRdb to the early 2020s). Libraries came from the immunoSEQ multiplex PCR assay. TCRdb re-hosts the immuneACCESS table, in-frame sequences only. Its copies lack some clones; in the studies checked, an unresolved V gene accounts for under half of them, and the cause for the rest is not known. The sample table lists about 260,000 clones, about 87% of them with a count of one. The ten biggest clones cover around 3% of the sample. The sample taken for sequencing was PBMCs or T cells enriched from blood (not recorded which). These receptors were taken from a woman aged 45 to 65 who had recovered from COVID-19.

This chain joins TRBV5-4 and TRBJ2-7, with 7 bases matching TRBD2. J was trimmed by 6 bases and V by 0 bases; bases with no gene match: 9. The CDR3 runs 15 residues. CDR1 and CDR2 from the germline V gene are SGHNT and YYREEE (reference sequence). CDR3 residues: CASSLGAGVFIEQYF. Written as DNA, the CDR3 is TGTGCCAGCAGCTTGGGGGCGGGAGTATTCATCGAGCAGTACTTC.

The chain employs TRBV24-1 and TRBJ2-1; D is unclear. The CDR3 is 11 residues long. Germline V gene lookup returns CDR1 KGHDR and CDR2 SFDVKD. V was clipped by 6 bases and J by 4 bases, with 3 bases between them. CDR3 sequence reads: CATSQYNEQFF. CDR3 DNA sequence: TGTGCCACCAGTCAATACAATGAGCAGTTCTTC.

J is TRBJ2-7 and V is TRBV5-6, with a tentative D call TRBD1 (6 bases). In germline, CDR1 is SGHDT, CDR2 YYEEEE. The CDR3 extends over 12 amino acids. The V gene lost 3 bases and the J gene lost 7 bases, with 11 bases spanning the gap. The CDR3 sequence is CASSSAGTEQYF. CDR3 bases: TGTGCCAGCAGCTCGGCCGGGACAGAGCAGTACTTC.

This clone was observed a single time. The CDR3 DNA is TGTGCCAGCAGTTTGGGTCAGGGGCTCGGTCAGCCCCAGCATTTT. Its translation: CASSLGQGLGQPQHF. The chain carries TRBV27 and TRBJ1-5; perhaps TRBD1 as D (6 bases). The CDR3 runs to 15 residues. The V end was cut by 3 bases, the J end by 6 bases, with 15 bases between. Germline V gene data show CDR1 as MNHEY and CDR2 as SMNVEV (reference sequence).

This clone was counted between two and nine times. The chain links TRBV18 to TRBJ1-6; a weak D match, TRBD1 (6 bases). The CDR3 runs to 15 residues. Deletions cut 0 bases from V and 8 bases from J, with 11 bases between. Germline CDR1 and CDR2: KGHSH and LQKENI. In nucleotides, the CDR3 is TGTGCCAGCTCACCACCAGGGGGTATCGATTCACCCCTCCACTTT. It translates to CASSPPGGIDSPLHF.

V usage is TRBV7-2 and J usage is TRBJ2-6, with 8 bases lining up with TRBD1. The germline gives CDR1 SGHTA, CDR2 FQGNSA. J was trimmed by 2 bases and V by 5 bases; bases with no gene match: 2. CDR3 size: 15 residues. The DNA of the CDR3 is TGTGCCAGCAGCAACAGGGGGGCTGGGGCCAACGTCCTGACTTTC. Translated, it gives CASSNRGAGANVLTF.

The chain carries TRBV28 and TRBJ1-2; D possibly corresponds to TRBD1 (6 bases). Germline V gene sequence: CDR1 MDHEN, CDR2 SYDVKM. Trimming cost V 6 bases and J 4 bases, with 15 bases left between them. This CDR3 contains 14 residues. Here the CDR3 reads CASSPHRAVYGYTF. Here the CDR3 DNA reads TGTGCCAGCAGCCCACACAGGGCGGTCTATGGCTACACCTTC.

The CDR3 here is CASSPTRGNNEQFF. The CDR3 DNA reads TGCGCCAGCAGCCCCACCCGGGGAAACAATGAGCAGTTCTTC. The chain is built from TRBV4-3 and TRBJ2-1, with TRBD2 as a possible D gene (5 bases). Germline CDR1 LGHNA, CDR2 YSLEER. The CDR3 sequence is 14 residues long. Between the trimmed V and J ends, which lost 4 bases and 5 bases, there was a span of 12 bases.

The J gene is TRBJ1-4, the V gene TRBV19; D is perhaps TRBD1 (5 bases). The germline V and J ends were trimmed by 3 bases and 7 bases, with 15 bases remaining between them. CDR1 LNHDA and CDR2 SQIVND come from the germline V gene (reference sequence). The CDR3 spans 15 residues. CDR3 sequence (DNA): TGTGCCAGTAGTATGACCGACAGAAGAAGTGAAAAACTGTTTTTT. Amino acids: CASSMTDRRSEKLFF.

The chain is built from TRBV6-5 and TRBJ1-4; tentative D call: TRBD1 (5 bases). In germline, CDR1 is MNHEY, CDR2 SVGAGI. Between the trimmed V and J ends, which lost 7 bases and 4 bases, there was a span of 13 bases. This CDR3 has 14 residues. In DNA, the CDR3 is TGTGCCAGCACTTCGATGGGGGGTAATGAAAAACTGTTTTTT. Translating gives CASTSMGGNEKLFF.

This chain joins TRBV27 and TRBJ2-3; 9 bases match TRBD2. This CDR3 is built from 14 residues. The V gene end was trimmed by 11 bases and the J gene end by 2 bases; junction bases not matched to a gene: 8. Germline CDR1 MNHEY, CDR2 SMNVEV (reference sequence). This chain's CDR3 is CAHPASGVTDTQYF. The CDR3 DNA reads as TGTGCCCATCCTGCTAGCGGGGTCACAGATACGCAGTATTTT.

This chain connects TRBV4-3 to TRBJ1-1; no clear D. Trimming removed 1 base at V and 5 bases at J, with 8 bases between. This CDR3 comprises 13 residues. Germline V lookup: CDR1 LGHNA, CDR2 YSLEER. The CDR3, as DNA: TGCGCCAGCAGCCAAGCTGGGAGTACTGAAGCTTTCTTT. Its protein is CASSQAGSTEAFF.

The CDR3 spells CATSDSSSQGRNEQFF. The CDR3 DNA reads as TGTGCCACCAGTGATTCCTCTAGTCAGGGGCGCAATGAGCAGTTCTTC. This sequence joins TRBV24-1 and TRBJ2-1; TRBD1 is a possible D gene (6 bases). The CDR3 is 16 amino acids. In germline, CDR1 is KGHDR, CDR2 SFDVKD. The V and J ends lost 2 bases and 6 bases respectively, with 16 bases between them.

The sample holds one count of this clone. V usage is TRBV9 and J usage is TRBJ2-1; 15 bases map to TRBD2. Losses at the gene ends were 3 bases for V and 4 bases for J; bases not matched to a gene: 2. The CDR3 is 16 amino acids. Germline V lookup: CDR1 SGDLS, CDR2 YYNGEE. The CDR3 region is CASSGGLAGGYNEQFF. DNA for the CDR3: TGTGCCAGCAGCGGGGGACTAGCGGGAGGTTACAATGAGCAGTTCTTC.

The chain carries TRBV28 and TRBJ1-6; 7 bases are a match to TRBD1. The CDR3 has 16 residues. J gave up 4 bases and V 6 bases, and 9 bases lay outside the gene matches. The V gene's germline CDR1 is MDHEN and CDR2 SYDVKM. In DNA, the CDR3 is TGTGCCAGCAGCCCACCGGGACAGCGATATAATTCACCCCTCCACTTT. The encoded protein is CASSPPGQRYNSPLHF.

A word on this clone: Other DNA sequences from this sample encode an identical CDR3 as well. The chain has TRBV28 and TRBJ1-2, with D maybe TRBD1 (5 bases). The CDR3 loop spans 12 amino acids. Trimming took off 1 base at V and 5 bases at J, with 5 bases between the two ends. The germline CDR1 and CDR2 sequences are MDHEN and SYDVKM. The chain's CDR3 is CASSLSGYGYTF. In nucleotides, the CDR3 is TGTGCCAGCAGTTTATCAGGGTATGGCTACACCTTC.

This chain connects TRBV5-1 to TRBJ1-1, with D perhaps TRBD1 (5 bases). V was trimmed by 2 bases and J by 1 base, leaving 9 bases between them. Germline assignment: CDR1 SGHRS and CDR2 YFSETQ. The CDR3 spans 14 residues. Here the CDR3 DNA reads TGCGCCAGCAGCTTATTCGGGGGGAACACTGAAGCTTTCTTT. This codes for CASSLFGGNTEAFF.

The CDR3 coding sequence is TGTGCCAGCAGCTTGCGGAGCTTACAAGAGACCCAGTACTTC. This translates into CASSLRSLQETQYF. The chain links TRBV5-6 to TRBJ2-5; no clear D gene. This CDR3 has 14 amino acids. From germline, CDR1 is SGHDT and CDR2 YYEEEE. The germline V and J ends were trimmed by 1 base and 2 bases, with 9 bases remaining between them.

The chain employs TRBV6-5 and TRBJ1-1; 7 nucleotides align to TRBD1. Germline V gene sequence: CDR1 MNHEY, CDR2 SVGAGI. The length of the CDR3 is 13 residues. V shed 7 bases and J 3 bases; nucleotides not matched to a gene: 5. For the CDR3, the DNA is TGTGCCAGCATTACCGACAGGGACACTGAAGCTTTCTTT. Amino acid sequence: CASITDRDTEAFF.

Here the CDR3 reads CASKIAGSQETQYF. As DNA, the CDR3 is TGTGCCAGCAAGATAGCGGGATCACAAGAGACCCAGTACTTC. The V gene is TRBV28, the J gene TRBJ2-5, with 8 bases fitting TRBD2. The CDR3 loop spans 14 amino acids. Germline CDR1 is MDHEN and CDR2 is SYDVKM. V lost 7 bases to trimming and J lost 2 bases; unmatched junction nucleotides: 6.

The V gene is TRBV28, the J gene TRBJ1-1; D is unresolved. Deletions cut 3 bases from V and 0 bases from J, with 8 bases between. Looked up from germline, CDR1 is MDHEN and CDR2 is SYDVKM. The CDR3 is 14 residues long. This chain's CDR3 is CASSFSQLNTEAFF. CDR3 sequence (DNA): TGTGCCAGCAGTTTCTCACAGTTGAACACTGAAGCTTTCTTT.

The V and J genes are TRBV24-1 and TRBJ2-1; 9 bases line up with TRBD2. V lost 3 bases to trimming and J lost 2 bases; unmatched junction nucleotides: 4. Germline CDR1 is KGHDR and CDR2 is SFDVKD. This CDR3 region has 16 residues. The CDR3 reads CATSDPSGRTYNEQFF. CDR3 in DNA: TGTGCCACCAGTGATCCAAGCGGGAGGACCTACAATGAGCAGTTCTTC.

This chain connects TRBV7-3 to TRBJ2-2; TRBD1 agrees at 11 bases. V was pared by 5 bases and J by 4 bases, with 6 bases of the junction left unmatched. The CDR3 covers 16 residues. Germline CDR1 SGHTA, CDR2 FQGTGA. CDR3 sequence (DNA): TGTGCCAGCAGCACCGGGACAGGGGGTGGCACCGGGGAGCTGTTTTTT. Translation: CASSTGTGGGTGELFF. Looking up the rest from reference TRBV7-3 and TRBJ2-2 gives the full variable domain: GAGVSQTPSNKVTEKGKYVELRCDPISGHTALYWYRQSLGQGPEFLIYFQGTGAADDSGLPNDRFFAVRPEGSVSTLKIQRTERGDSAVYLCASSTGTGGGTGELFFGEGSRLTVL.

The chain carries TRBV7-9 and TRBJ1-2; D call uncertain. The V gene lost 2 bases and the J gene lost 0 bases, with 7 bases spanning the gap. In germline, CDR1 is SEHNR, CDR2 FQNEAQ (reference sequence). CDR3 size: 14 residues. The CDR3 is CASSLTAANYGYTF. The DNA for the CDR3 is TGTGCCAGCAGCTTAACAGCCGCTAACTATGGCTACACCTTC.

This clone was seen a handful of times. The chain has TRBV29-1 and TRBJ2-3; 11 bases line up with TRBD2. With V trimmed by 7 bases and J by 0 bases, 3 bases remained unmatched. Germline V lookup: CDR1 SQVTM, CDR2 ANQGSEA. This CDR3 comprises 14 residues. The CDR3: CSAVAGGSTDTQYF. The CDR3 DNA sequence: TGCAGCGCCGTAGCGGGAGGGAGCACAGATACGCAGTATTTT.